A single sample gave rise to the 26 T cell receptor beta chains below, sequenced in a study of T cells in localized non-small cell lung cancer. Sequencing was performed with immunoSEQ multiplex PCR; in TCRdb, only in-frame clones are kept and a portion is missing. The sample lists under 70,000 clones, about nine tenths seen once, with about 5% in the top ten. The starting material was peripheral blood, obtained before any cancer treatment. All receptors derive from a woman aged 35 to 70 with stage I lung adenocarcinoma.

V gene TRBV5-1 combines with J gene TRBJ1-1; 8 bases are shared with TRBD1. The CDR3 is 16 amino acids. Looked up from germline, CDR1 is SGHRS and CDR2 is YFSETQ. The V and J ends lost 4 bases and 0 bases, in that order; junction bases with no gene match: 8. Here the CDR3 reads CASSSGTGAMNTEAFF. Written as DNA, the CDR3 is TGCGCCAGCAGCAGCGGGACAGGCGCTATGAACACTGAAGCTTTCTTT.

This rearrangement joins TRBV7-8 to TRBJ2-7; weak D call: TRBD2 (6 bases). This CDR3 has 12 amino acids. CDR1 and CDR2 (germline): SGHVS, FQNEAQ. V dropped 7 bases and J dropped 2 bases, with 9 bases sitting between them. Here the CDR3 DNA reads TGTGCCAGCACCTCGGGGGCCTACGAGCAGTACTTC. Residues: CASTSGAYEQYF.

The chain employs TRBV30 and TRBJ2-3, with a tentative D call TRBD2 (6 bases). Germline loops: CDR1 GTSNPN, CDR2 SVGIG (reference sequence). The V end lost 0 bases, the J end lost 3 bases, and 19 bases lay between the germline ends. This CDR3 region has 17 residues. CDR3 region: CAWSVLWSAGPTDTQYF. DNA for the CDR3: TGTGCCTGGAGTGTCCTCTGGTCGGCGGGGCCAACAGATACGCAGTATTTT.

This chain uses TRBV5-5 with TRBJ1-4; D is perhaps TRBD1 (5 bases). Trimming took off 0 bases at V and 8 bases at J, with 8 bases between the two ends. The CDR3 is 13 amino acids. In germline, CDR1 is SGHKS, CDR2 YYEKEE (reference sequence). CDR3 sequence (DNA): TGTGCCAGCAGCTTGGTGGGACGAGAAAAACTGTTTTTT. Translation: CASSLVGREKLFF.

The J gene is TRBJ2-3, the V gene TRBV7-9; D not certain. The CDR3 totals 12 residues. CDR1 SEHNR and CDR2 FQNEAQ come from the germline V gene (reference sequence). With 5 bases removed from V and 6 bases from J, the gap between germline ends came to 9 bases. This CDR3 reads CASSLQVDTQYF. DNA for the CDR3: TGTGCCAGCAGCCTCCAGGTGGATACGCAGTATTTT.

V and J are TRBV11-3 and TRBJ2-1, with 7 positions matching TRBD2. Germline CDR1 SGHNT, CDR2 YENEEA. The V segment lost 0 bases and the J segment 5 bases; nucleotides outside the gene matches: 7. The CDR3 totals 16 residues. The CDR3 nucleotides read TGTGCCAGCAGCTTAGATCGGGGCGGGGGTCACAATGAGCAGTTCTTC. It specifies CASSLDRGGGHNEQFF.

V and J are TRBV6-6 and TRBJ1-5; D not certain. Trimming left V 2 bases short and J 7 bases short, with 15 bases between. Per the germline V gene, CDR1 is MNHNY and CDR2 is SVGAGI (reference sequence). CDR3 length: 15 amino acids. CDR3 sequence reads: CASSYRGGVEQPQHF. The CDR3 DNA is TGTGCCAGCAGTTACCGCGGCGGGGTGGAGCAGCCCCAGCATTTT.

V and J are TRBV9 and TRBJ1-1, with TRBD1 as a possible D gene (5 bases). Germline loops: CDR1 SGDLS, CDR2 YYNGEE. Trimming left V 2 bases short and J 0 bases short, with 8 bases between. CDR3 length: 14 amino acids. The CDR3 loop is CASSVGGMNTEAFF. The DNA of the CDR3 is TGTGCCAGCAGCGTGGGGGGGATGAACACTGAAGCTTTCTTT.

This sequence joins TRBV5-1 and TRBJ1-5; 10 positions match TRBD1. The junction had 3 bases not matched to a gene; V was cut back by 3 bases and J by 6 bases. The CDR3 has 14 residues. Germline CDR1 reads SGHRS; CDR2 reads YFSETQ. The CDR3 DNA is TGCGCCAGCAGCTCGGGACAGGGGACTCAGCCCCAGCATTTT. This translates into CASSSGQGTQPQHF.

Written as DNA, the CDR3 is TGTGCCAGTAGTAGGGGACAGGGTTTCGATGGCTACACCTTC. Protein sequence: CASSRGQGFDGYTF. The chain uses TRBV19 and TRBJ1-2; 9 nucleotides agree with TRBD1. The CDR3 has 14 amino acids. The J segment lost 6 bases and the V segment lost 4 bases, leaving 6 bases of the junction unmatched. Germline values: CDR1 LNHDA, CDR2 SQIVND (reference sequence).

This clone turned up a few times. V is TRBV27 and J is TRBJ2-7, with D uncertain. Germline V CDR1 and CDR2: MNHEY, SMNVEV (reference sequence). This CDR3 is built from 13 residues. V lost 4 bases and J 1 base, leaving 8 bases between the germline ends. For the CDR3, the DNA is TGTGCCAGCAGTTCTCTCGGATCCTACGAGCAGTACTTC. Protein product: CASSSLGSYEQYF.

The chain combines TRBV5-5 with TRBJ2-5; 7 bases map to TRBD2. V lost 4 bases, J lost 5 bases, and 11 bases stayed unmatched. Germline CDR1 and CDR2: SGHKS and YYEKEE (reference sequence). This CDR3 contains 15 residues. The CDR3 loop reads CASSLGLVSRETQYF. The CDR3 DNA sequence: TGTGCCAGCAGCCTAGGACTAGTTTCACGGGAGACCCAGTACTTC.

The chain employs TRBV6-5 and TRBJ2-7, with a possible D match to TRBD1 (6 bases). CDR1 is MNHEY and CDR2 is SVGAGI in the germline V gene. This CDR3 is 13 amino acids long. Trimming removed 6 bases from V and 7 bases from J, with 16 bases in between. CDR3 sequence reads: CASRATGLGEQYF. CDR3 DNA sequence: TGTGCCAGCAGAGCAACAGGGCTAGGAGAGCAGTACTTC.

This chain links TRBV4-2 with TRBJ1-2, with TRBD1 matching over 8 bases. The CDR3 runs to 14 residues. CDR1 is LGHNA and CDR2 is YNFKEQ in the germline V gene. The V segment lost 4 bases and the J segment 8 bases; nucleotides outside the gene matches: 9. CDR3 DNA: TGTGCCAGCAGCCCCTTGGACAGGGACAACGGCTACACCTTC. It specifies CASSPLDRDNGYTF.

The J gene is TRBJ2-3, the V gene TRBV7-6; D unclear. Germline assignment: CDR1 SGHVS and CDR2 FNYEAQ. The germline V and J ends were trimmed by 0 bases and 3 bases, with 1 base remaining between them. The CDR3 covers 12 residues. This chain's CDR3 is CASSLATDTQYF. Written as DNA, the CDR3 is TGTGCCAGCAGCTTAGCGACAGATACGCAGTATTTT.

This clone was seen a handful of times. CDR3: CASSQAYNQPQHF. In DNA, the CDR3 is TGCGCCAGCAGCCAAGCTTACAATCAGCCCCAGCATTTT. V is TRBV4-3 and J is TRBJ1-5; no clear D gene. Germline CDR1 and CDR2: LGHNA and YSLEER. V shed 1 base and J shed 3 bases, with 4 bases lying between them. The CDR3 length is 13 residues.

In DNA form, the CDR3 reads TGTGCCAGCAGTCCCAAGGCAGGGTACACCTTC. This sequence encodes CASSPKAGYTF. This chain connects TRBV28 to TRBJ1-2, with a weak D call TRBD1 (5 bases). With 5 bases removed from V and 11 bases from J, the gap between germline ends came to 12 bases. Per the germline V gene, CDR1 is MDHEN and CDR2 is SYDVKM. The CDR3 totals 11 residues.

V and J are TRBV10-3 and TRBJ1-5; tentative D call: TRBD1 (5 bases). The CDR3 runs 14 residues. Deletions cut 4 bases from V and 2 bases from J, with 9 bases between. Looked up from germline, CDR1 is ENHRY and CDR2 is SYGVKD. CDR3 nucleotide sequence: TGTGCCATCAGTGTCAGGGAGGGCAATCAGCCCCAGCATTTT. Translated: CAISVREGNQPQHF.

The genes are TRBV5-6 and TRBJ2-3, with 10 bases fitting TRBD2. V trimming: 0 bases; J trimming: 1 base; junction bases outside the gene matches: 5. CDR1 and CDR2 (germline): SGHDT, YYEEEE. The length of the CDR3 is 17 residues. The CDR3 protein is CASSLVLAGGRTDTQYF. The CDR3 DNA reads as TGTGCCAGCAGCTTGGTGTTAGCGGGGGGCCGCACAGATACGCAGTATTTT.

The chain couples TRBV6-6 to TRBJ1-1, with no clear D. The CDR3 contains 13 residues. Germline V CDR1 and CDR2: MNHNY, SVGAGI (reference sequence). V dropped 6 bases and J dropped 1 base, with 9 bases sitting between them. The CDR3 here is CASRTKGNTEAFF. In nucleotides, the CDR3 is TGTGCCAGCAGAACTAAGGGGAACACTGAAGCTTTCTTT.

There are a few counts of this clone. V is TRBV7-2 and J is TRBJ1-1, with 7 bases that match TRBD1. The CDR3 has 16 residues. The germline V gene has CDR1 SGHTA and CDR2 FQGNSA. J was trimmed by 2 bases and V by 5 bases; bases with no gene match: 11. Here the CDR3 reads CASSPLWTGSNTEAFF. In DNA, the CDR3 is TGTGCCAGCAGCCCCTTATGGACAGGTTCAAACACTGAAGCTTTCTTT.

The V and J genes are TRBV1 and TRBJ2-2; the D call TRBD2 from the table was never checked on the DNA. TRBV1 is classified as a pseudogene. This CDR3 has 18 residues. As DNA, the CDR3 is TGCACCAGCAGCCAAGATCACAGACTAGCGGGGGGTGGCGGGGAGCTGTTTTTT. This gives the protein CTSSQDHRLAGGGGELFF.

This chain connects TRBV19 to TRBJ2-2, with 10 nucleotides matching TRBD2. Germline CDR1 reads LNHDA; CDR2 reads SQIVND (reference sequence). J gave up 6 bases and V 6 bases, and 7 bases lay outside the gene matches. The CDR3 contains 15 residues. In DNA form, the CDR3 reads TGTGCCAGTAGGGACGCAGCGGGGGGGCCCGGGGAGCTGTTTTTT. This codes for CASRDAAGGPGELFF.

CDR3 DNA: TGCGCCAGCAGTGAGATAAGCGGGGGAGTCTCTAGCACAGATACGCAGTATTTT. Protein sequence: CASSEISGGVSSTDTQYF. The chain recombines TRBV10-1 with TRBJ2-3, with 8 bases matching TRBD2. This CDR3 region has 18 residues. V lost 2 bases and J lost 0; bases outside the gene matches: 10. CDR1 is WNHNN and CDR2 is SYGVQD in the germline V gene (reference sequence).

This clone appeared a single time. The chain carries TRBV4-2 and TRBJ1-5; D not certain. V was cut by 2 bases and J by 6 bases, with 14 bases left in between. CDR1 is LGHNA, CDR2 YNFKEQ, per germline. The CDR3 consists of 15 residues. The CDR3 spells CASSQPGLNPQPQHF. The CDR3 DNA reads TGTGCCAGCAGCCAACCGGGCCTGAACCCTCAGCCCCAGCATTTT.

The chain links TRBV7-9 to TRBJ1-2, with unresolved D. V shed 5 bases and J shed 4 bases, with 5 bases lying between them. The V gene's germline CDR1 is SEHNR and CDR2 FQNEAQ (reference sequence). The CDR3 sequence is 11 residues long. The CDR3 sequence: CASSRLYGYTF. CDR3 nucleotide sequence: TGTGCCAGCAGCCGACTCTATGGCTACACCTTC.